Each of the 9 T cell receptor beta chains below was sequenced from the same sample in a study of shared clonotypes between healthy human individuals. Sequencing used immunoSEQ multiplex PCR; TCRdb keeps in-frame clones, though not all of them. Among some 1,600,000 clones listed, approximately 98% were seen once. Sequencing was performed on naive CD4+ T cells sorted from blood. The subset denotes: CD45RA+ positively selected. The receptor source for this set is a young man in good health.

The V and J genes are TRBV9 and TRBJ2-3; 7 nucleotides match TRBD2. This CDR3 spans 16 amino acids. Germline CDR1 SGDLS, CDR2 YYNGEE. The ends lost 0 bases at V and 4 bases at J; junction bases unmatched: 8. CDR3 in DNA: TGTGCCAGCAGCGTAGACGGCGGGAGAAGCGCAGATACGCAGTATTTT. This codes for CASSVDGGRSADTQYF.

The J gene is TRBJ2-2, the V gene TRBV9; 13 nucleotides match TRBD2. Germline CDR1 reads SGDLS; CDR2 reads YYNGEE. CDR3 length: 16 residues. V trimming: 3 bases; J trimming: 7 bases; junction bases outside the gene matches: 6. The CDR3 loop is CASSAQGLAGIGELFF. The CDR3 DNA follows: TGTGCCAGCAGCGCCCAGGGACTAGCGGGGATCGGGGAGCTGTTTTTT.

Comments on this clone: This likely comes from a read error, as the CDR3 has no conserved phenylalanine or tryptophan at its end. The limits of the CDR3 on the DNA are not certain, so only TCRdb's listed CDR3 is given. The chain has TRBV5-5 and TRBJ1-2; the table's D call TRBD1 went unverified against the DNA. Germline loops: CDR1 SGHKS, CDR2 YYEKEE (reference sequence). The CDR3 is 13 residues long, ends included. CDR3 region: CASSLAGDRGPEL.

The CDR3 here is CAISEGTGLETQYF. The CDR3 DNA sequence: TGTGCCATCAGTGAGGGAACGGGTCTCGAGACCCAGTACTTC. The chain combines TRBV10-3 with TRBJ2-5; D uncertain. V dropped 2 bases and J dropped 5 bases, with 12 bases sitting between them. The CDR3 totals 14 residues. CDR1 and CDR2 from the germline V gene are ENHRY and SYGVKD.

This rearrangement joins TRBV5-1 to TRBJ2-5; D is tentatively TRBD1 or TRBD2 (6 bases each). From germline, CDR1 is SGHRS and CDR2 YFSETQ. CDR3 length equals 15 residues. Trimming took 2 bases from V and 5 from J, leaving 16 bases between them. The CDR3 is CASSFQVGGRETQYF. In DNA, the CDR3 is TGCGCCAGCAGCTTCCAGGTGGGGGGCCGGGAGACCCAGTACTTC.

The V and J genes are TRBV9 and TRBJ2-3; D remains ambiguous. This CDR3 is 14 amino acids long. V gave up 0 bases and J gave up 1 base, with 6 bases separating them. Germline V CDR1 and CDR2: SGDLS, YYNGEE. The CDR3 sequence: CASSVDVGTDTQYF. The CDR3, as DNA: TGTGCCAGCAGCGTAGATGTAGGCACAGATACGCAGTATTTT.

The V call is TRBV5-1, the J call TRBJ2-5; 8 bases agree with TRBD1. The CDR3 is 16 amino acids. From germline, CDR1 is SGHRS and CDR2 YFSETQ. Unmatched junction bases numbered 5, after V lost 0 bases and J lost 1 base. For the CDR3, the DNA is TGCGCCAGCAGCTTGGTCTCAGGGGGCCCCCAAGAGACCCAGTACTTC. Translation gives CASSLVSGGPQETQYF.

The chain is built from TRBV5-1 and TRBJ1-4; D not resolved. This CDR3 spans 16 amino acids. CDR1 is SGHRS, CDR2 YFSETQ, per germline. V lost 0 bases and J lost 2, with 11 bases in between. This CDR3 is CASSLDLRFTNEKLFF. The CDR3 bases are TGCGCCAGCAGCTTGGATCTTCGATTTACTAATGAAAAACTGTTTTTT.

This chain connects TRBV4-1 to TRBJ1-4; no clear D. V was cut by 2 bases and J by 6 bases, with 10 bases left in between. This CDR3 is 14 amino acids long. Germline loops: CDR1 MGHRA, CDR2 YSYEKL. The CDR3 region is CASSQREGDEKLFF. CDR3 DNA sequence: TGCGCCAGCAGCCAACGGGAGGGCGATGAAAAACTGTTTTTT.